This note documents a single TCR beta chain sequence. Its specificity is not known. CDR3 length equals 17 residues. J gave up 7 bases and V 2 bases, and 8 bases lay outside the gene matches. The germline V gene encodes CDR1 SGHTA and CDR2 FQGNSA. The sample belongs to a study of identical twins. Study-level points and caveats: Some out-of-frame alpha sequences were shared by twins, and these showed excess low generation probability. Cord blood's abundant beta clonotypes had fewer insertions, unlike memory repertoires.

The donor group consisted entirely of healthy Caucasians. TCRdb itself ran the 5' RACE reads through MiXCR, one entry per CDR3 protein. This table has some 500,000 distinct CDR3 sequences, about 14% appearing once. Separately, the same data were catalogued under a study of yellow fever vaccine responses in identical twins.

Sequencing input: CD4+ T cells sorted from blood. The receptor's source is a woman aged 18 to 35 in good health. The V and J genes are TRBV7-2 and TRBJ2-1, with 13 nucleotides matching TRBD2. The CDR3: CASSLLLAGGNRNEQFF. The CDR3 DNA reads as TGTGCCAGCAGCTTACTACTAGCGGGAGGGAATCGAAATGAGCAGTTCTTC.